The clone carrying this TCR beta chain was seen a few times. Reverse transcribed after extraction, RNA yielded cDNA as the sequencing template. The repertoire was sequenced with immunoSEQ multiplex PCR; TCRdb's copy has only in-frame clones and lacks some. The profile shows roughly 200,000 clones, 30% to 40% of them singletons. This CDR3 has 14 residues. Noted treatment: oral pan-JAK inhibitor, 5-10 mg twice daily. These data originate in a study of CD8+ T cells in alopecia areata. The sequence was collected from a human donor with alopecia areata. V usage is TRBV23-1 and J usage is TRBJ2-7, with TRBD1 matching 12 bases. TRBV23-1 is identified as an open reading frame with a role that is uncertain. This sample comprised CD4+ T cells sorted from blood, obtained between weeks 30 and 35, from a patient treated with tofacitinib. The CDR3: CSALGTGGYYEQYF. CDR3 nucleotide sequence: TGCTCTGCCTTAGGGACAGGGGGCTATTACGAGCAGTACTTC.